This T cell receptor beta chain was captured in a study of blood T cell repertoires in COVID-19. As for the study in general: From the United States, Italy and Spain came samples of acute and convalescent COVID-19.

Germline V lookup: CDR1 KGHSH, CDR2 LQKENI. V was cut by 3 bases and J by 5 bases, with 22 bases left in between. The CDR3 has 17 residues. As originally analysed: Estimated nucleated cell counts came from reference gene primer amplification. The repertoire was sequenced with immunoSEQ multiplex PCR; TCRdb's copy has only in-frame clones and lacks some. From that table come the V and J calls and clone size; the DNA was used to work out D and trimming. The sample includes fewer than 400,000 clones, approximately 86% seen only once; the top ten take around 3%. The origin of this receptor is a human donor in a cohort sampled during active COVID-19. This chain links TRBV18 with TRBJ2-5; D is uncertain. Sequencing was carried out using peripheral blood. DNA of the CDR3: TGTGCCAGCTCACCGGATTCCTTTACTAATTATTTGGAGACCCAGTACTTC. Encoded protein: CASSPDSFTNYLETQYF.